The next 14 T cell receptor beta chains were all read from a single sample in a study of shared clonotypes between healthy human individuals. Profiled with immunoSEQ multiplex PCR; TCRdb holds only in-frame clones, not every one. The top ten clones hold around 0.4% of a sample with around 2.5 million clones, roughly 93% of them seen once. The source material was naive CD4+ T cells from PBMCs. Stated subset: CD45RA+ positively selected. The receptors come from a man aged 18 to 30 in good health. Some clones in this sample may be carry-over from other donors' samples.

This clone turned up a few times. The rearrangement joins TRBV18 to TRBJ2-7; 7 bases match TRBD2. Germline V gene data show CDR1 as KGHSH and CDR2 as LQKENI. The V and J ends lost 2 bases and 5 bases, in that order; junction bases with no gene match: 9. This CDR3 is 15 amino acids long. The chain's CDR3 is CASSPSGGLRDEQYF. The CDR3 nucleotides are TGTGCCAGCTCACCATCGGGAGGCCTGAGGGACGAGCAGTACTTC.

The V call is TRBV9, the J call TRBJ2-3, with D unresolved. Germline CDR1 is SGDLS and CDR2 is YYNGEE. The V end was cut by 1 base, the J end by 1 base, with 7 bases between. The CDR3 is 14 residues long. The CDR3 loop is CASSVLPRTDTQYF. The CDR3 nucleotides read TGTGCCAGCAGCGTACTCCCCCGCACAGATACGCAGTATTTT.

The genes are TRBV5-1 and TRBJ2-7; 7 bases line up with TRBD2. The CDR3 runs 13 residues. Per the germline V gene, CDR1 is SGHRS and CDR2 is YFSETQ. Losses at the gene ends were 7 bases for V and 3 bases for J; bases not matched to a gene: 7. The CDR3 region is CASGPTGGYEQYF. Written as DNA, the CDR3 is TGCGCCAGCGGGCCCACGGGGGGCTACGAGCAGTACTTC.

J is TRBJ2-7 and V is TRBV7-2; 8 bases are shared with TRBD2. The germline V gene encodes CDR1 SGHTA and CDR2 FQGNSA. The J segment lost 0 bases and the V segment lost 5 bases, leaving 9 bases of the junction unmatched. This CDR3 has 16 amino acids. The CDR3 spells CASSPRTSSFSYEQYF. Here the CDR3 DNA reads TGTGCCAGCAGCCCAAGGACTAGCTCCTTCTCCTACGAGCAGTACTTC.

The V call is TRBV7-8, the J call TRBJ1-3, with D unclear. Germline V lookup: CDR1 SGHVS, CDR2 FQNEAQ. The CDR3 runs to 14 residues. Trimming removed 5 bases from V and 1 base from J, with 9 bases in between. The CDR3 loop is CASSLLLSGNTIYF. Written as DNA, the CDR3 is TGTGCCAGCAGCCTCCTTTTGTCTGGAAACACCATATATTTT. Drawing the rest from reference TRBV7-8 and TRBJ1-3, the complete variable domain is GAGVSQSPRYKVAKRGQDVALRCDPISGHVSLFWYQQALGQGPEFLTYFQNEAQLDKSGLPSDRFFAERPEGSVSTLKIQRTQQEDSAVYLCASSLLLSGNTIYFGEGSWLTVV.

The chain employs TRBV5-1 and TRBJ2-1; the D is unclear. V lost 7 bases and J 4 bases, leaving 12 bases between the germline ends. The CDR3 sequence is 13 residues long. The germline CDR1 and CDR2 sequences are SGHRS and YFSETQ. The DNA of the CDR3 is TGCGCCAGCCGCATAACAGAATACAATGAGCAGTTCTTC. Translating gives CASRITEYNEQFF.

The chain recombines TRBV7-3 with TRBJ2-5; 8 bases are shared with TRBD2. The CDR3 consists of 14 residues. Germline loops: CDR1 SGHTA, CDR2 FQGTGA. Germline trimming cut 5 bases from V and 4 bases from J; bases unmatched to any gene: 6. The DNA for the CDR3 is TGTGCCAGCAGCATCGCGGGGGGCGGAGAGACCCAGTACTTC. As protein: CASSIAGGGETQYF.

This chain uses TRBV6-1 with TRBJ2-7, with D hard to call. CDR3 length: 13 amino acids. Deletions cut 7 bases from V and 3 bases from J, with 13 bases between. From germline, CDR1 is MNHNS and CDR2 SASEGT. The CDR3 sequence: CASNDNSFYEQYF. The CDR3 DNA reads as TGTGCCAGCAATGATAATAGCTTCTACGAGCAGTACTTC.

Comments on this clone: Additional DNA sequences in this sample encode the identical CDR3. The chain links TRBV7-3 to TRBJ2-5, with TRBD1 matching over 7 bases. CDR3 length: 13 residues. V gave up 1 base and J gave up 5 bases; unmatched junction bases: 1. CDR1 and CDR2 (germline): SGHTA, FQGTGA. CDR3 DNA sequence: TGTGCCAGCAGCTTAAACAGGGGTGAGACCCAGTACTTC. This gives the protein CASSLNRGETQYF.

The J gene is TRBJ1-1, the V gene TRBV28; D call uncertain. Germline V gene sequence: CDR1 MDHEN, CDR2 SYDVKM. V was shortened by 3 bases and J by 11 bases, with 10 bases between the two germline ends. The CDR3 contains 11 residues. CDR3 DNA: TGTGCCAGCAGTTTTGAGGGTTGGGCTTTCTTT. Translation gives CASSFEGWAFF.

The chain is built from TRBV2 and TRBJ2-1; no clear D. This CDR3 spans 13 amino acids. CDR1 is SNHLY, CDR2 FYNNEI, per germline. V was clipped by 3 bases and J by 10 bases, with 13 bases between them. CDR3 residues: CASSEGLGLEQFF. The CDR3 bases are TGTGCCAGCAGTGAGGGCTTGGGGTTGGAGCAGTTCTTC.

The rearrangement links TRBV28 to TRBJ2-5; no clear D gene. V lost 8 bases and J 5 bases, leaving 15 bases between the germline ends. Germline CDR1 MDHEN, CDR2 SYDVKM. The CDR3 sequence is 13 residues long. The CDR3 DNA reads TGTGCCAGCCGATCACACGGAACGGAGACCCAGTACTTC. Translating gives CASRSHGTETQYF. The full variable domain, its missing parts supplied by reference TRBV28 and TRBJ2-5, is DVKVTQSSRYLVKRTGEKVFLECVQDMDHENMFWYRQDPGLGLRLIYFSYDVKMKEKGDIPEGYSVSREKKERFSLILESASTNQTSMYLCASRSHGTETQYFGPGTRLLVL.

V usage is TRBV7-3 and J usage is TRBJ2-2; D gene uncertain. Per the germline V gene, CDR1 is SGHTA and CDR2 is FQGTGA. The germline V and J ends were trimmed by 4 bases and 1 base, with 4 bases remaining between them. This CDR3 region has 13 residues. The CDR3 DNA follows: TGTGCCAGCAGCTCGAGGAACACCGGGGAGCTGTTTTTT. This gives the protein CASSSRNTGELFF.

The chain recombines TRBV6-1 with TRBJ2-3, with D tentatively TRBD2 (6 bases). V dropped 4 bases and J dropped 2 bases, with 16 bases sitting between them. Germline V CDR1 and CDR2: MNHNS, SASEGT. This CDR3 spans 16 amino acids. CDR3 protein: CASSGIQRASTDTQYF. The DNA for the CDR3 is TGTGCCAGCAGTGGAATTCAGCGGGCCTCCACAGATACGCAGTATTTT.